These 5 T cell receptor beta chains came from one sample sequenced in a study of cytomegalovirus exposure and HLA in healthy donors (dated by TCRdb to about 2017). Library creation used the immunoSEQ multiplex PCR assay. The multiplex PCR relied on a mix of 60 forward primers for TCR Vbeta segments and 13 reverse primers for TCR Jbeta segments. Entries here come from immuneACCESS through TCRdb and include only in-frame sequences with V and J called. Some clones fail to appear in such tables; in the studies checked, an unresolved V gene covers under half of the shortfall, and the cause of the remainder is unknown. In all, the sample holds about 140,000 clones, and under 90% of those were seen once. The ten largest make up less than 2.5% of the sample. The sequenced sample consisted of PBMCs. These receptors were collected from a boy aged 2 to 10 in good health and CMV-seronegative.

This clone turned up a few times. V and J are TRBV6-4 and TRBJ2-1; 11 bases match TRBD1. The CDR3 is made up of 15 amino acids. V dropped 3 bases and J dropped 8; count of bases not matched to a gene: 6. Germline V gene sequence: CDR1 MRHNA, CDR2 SNTAGT. This CDR3 is CASSEAGTGGHEQFF. CDR3 coding DNA: TGTGCCAGCAGTGAAGCCGGGACAGGGGGGCATGAGCAGTTCTTC.

This clone was counted between two and nine times. The J gene is TRBJ2-5, the V gene TRBV14, with 9 positions matching TRBD2. The CDR3 has 15 amino acids. V trimming: 2 bases; J trimming: 11 bases; junction bases outside the gene matches: 12. The germline gives CDR1 SGHDN, CDR2 FVKESK. The CDR3 coding sequence is TGTGCCAGCAGCCAACGGGATGGCGGGAGGGGTGAGCAGTACTTC. This sequence encodes CASSQRDGGRGEQYF.

The chain carries TRBV9 and TRBJ1-2, with D unclear. Trimming took off 0 bases at V and 4 bases at J, with 13 bases between the two ends. The CDR3 sequence is 15 residues long. The V gene's germline CDR1 is SGDLS and CDR2 YYNGEE. CDR3 region: CASSVGVSRGYGYTF. The CDR3, as DNA: TGTGCCAGCAGCGTAGGAGTTAGTCGAGGCTATGGCTACACCTTC.

The chain uses TRBV4-3 and TRBJ1-1; D gene uncertain. CDR1 and CDR2 from the germline V gene are LGHNA and YSLEER. Trimming cost V 1 base and J 1 base, with 7 bases left between them. This CDR3 is built from 14 residues. DNA of the CDR3: TGCGCCAGCAGCCAAGCTCCGGGGAACACTGAAGCTTTCTTT. Its protein product is CASSQAPGNTEAFF.

The chain carries TRBV19 and TRBJ1-5, with a tentative D call TRBD1 (5 bases). CDR1 is LNHDA, CDR2 SQIVND, per germline (reference sequence). The CDR3 length is 13 residues. V was cut by 5 bases and J by 3 bases, with 8 bases left in between. In DNA, the CDR3 is TGTGCCAGTAGTGCAGGGTTCAATCAGCCCCAGCATTTT. Amino acids: CASSAGFNQPQHF. Based on the CDR3 plus reference TRBV19 and TRBJ1-5, the full variable domain is DGGITQSPKYLFRKEGQNVTLSCEQNLNHDAMYWYRQDPGQGLRLIYYSQIVNDFQKGDIAEGYSVSREKKESFPLTVTSAQKNPTAFYLCASSAGFNQPQHFGDGTRLSIL.